The rows below give T cell receptor beta chains drawn from one sample of a study of blood T cell repertoires in COVID-19. Libraries were prepared by immunoSEQ multiplex PCR; TCRdb keeps only in-frame clonotypes and omits some of them. The sample has roughly 220,000 clones; roughly 80% are singletons. The sequencing sample was made of peripheral blood. The receptor set was obtained from a woman between 55 and 75 years old with acute or convalescent COVID-19. The CDR3 runs from the conserved cysteine through the conserved F or W. Fields, in order: V gene, J gene, D gene, clone size, CDR3 protein, CDR3 DNA. A D gene is named only where the DNA matches it firmly. Rows may omit the clone size; those that give it use once, few, many or a size class.

v_gene: TRBV18
j_gene: TRBJ1-2
d_gene: -
abundance: -
CDR3aa: CASSATREVNYGYTF
CDR3nt: TGTGCCAGCTCAGCTACCAGGGAGGTTAACTATGGCTACACCTTC

v_gene: TRBV24-1
j_gene: TRBJ1-2
d_gene: TRBD1
abundance: once
CDR3aa: CATSDLQGAKYGYTF
CDR3nt: TGTGCCACCAGTGACCTACAGGGGGCAAAATATGGCTACACCTTC

v_gene: TRBV28
j_gene: TRBJ2-5
d_gene: TRBD2
abundance: -
CDR3aa: CASSLFSSGGTFQETQYF
CDR3nt: TGTGCCAGCAGTTTATTTTCTAGCGGGGGGACCTTCCAAGAGACCCAGTACTTC

v_gene: TRBV7-6
j_gene: TRBJ2-5
d_gene: -
abundance: -
CDR3aa: CASSAGLGVAEETQYF
CDR3nt: TGTGCCTCCTCGGCCGGCCTCGGGGTTGCTGAAGAGACCCAGTACTTC

v_gene: TRBV5-1
j_gene: TRBJ2-2
d_gene: -
abundance: -
CDR3aa: CASSLGAGNTGELFF
CDR3nt: TGCGCCAGCAGCTTGGGGGCAGGGAACACCGGGGAGCTGTTTTTT

v_gene: TRBV30
j_gene: TRBJ1-2
d_gene: -
abundance: -
CDR3aa: CAWSALRSNRGYTF
CDR3nt: TGTGCCTGGAGTGCCCTACGGAGCAACCGTGGCTACACCTTC

v_gene: TRBV5-1
j_gene: TRBJ2-2
d_gene: -
abundance: -
CDR3aa: CASKPPGGQNTGELFF
CDR3nt: TGCGCCAGCAAACCCCCCGGCGGACAAAACACCGGGGAGCTGTTTTTT

v_gene: TRBV3-1/TRBV3-2
j_gene: TRBJ2-3
d_gene: -
abundance: once
CDR3aa: CASSQDLSLADGPDTQYF
CDR3nt: TGTGCCAGCAGCCAAGACCTGTCTTTAGCGGACGGGCCAGATACGCAGTATTTT

v_gene: TRBV6-1
j_gene: TRBJ1-5
d_gene: TRBD1
abundance: -
CDR3aa: CASRSGQGNPQHF
CDR3nt: TGTGCCAGCAGGTCGGGACAGGGCAATCCCCAGCATTTT

v_gene: TRBV7-8
j_gene: TRBJ1-2
d_gene: TRBD1
abundance: few
CDR3aa: CASSWDRGSGYTF
CDR3nt: TGTGCCAGCAGCTGGGACAGGGGTTCCGGCTACACCTTC

v_gene: TRBV30
j_gene: TRBJ1-5
d_gene: TRBD1
abundance: once
CDR3aa: CAWSVAWDSHNQPQHF
CDR3nt: TGTGCCTGGAGTGTGGCGTGGGACAGCCACAATCAGCCCCAGCATTTT

v_gene: TRBV27
j_gene: TRBJ1-6
d_gene: -
abundance: -
CDR3aa: CASSLRTRPSSYNSPLHF
CDR3nt: TGTGCCAGCAGTTTAAGGACAAGACCTAGCTCCTATAATTCACCCCTCCACTTT

v_gene: TRBV12-3/TRBV12-4
j_gene: TRBJ2-5
d_gene: -
abundance: -
CDR3aa: CASSALERTQYF
CDR3nt: TGTGCCAGCAGTGCCCTAGAGCGGACCCAGTACTTC

v_gene: TRBV5-5
j_gene: TRBJ1-5
d_gene: -
abundance: few
CDR3aa: CASSPGQSLDQPQHF
CDR3nt: TGTGCCAGCAGTCCAGGACAGTCCTTAGATCAGCCCCAGCATTTT

v_gene: TRBV12-5
j_gene: TRBJ1-1
d_gene: -
abundance: -
CDR3aa: CASGLASNTEAFF
CDR3nt: TGTGCTAGTGGTTTGGCGTCGAACACTGAAGCTTTCTTT

v_gene: TRBV7-9
j_gene: TRBJ1-1
d_gene: TRBD1
abundance: -
CDR3aa: CASSRTGDNTEAFF
CDR3nt: TGTGCCAGCAGCCGGACAGGGGATAACACTGAAGCTTTCTTT

v_gene: TRBV2
j_gene: TRBJ1-2
d_gene: TRBD1
abundance: -
CDR3aa: CASSEWDRSAYGYTF
CDR3nt: TGTGCCAGCAGTGAATGGGACAGGAGCGCCTATGGCTACACCTTC

v_gene: TRBV2
j_gene: TRBJ2-1
d_gene: TRBD2
abundance: -
CDR3aa: CASSETSFDEQFF
CDR3nt: TGTGCCAGCAGCGAGACTAGCTTCGATGAGCAGTTCTTC

v_gene: TRBV27
j_gene: TRBJ1-1
d_gene: -
abundance: -
CDR3aa: CASRRTGGTEAFF
CDR3nt: TGTGCCAGCAGAAGGACGGGGGGGACTGAAGCTTTCTTT

v_gene: TRBV9
j_gene: TRBJ2-1
d_gene: TRBD2
abundance: few
CDR3aa: CASSAAGDENEQFF
CDR3nt: TGTGCCAGCAGCGCAGCGGGAGACGAAAATGAGCAGTTCTTC

v_gene: TRBV7-2
j_gene: TRBJ2-7
d_gene: TRBD1
abundance: once
CDR3aa: CASSRDSWYEQYF
CDR3nt: TGTGCCAGCAGCCGGGACAGCTGGTACGAGCAGTACTTC

v_gene: TRBV6-1
j_gene: TRBJ2-7
d_gene: -
abundance: -
CDR3aa: CASSEEDLSYEQYF
CDR3nt: TGTGCCAGCAGTGAGGAGGACTTGTCCTACGAGCAGTACTTC

v_gene: TRBV7-2
j_gene: TRBJ2-1
d_gene: TRBD2
abundance: -
CDR3aa: CASSLTLAGAQPLYNEQFF
CDR3nt: TGTGCCAGCAGCTTAACCCTAGCGGGGGCGCAACCTTTGTACAATGAGCAGTTCTTC

v_gene: TRBV19
j_gene: TRBJ1-5
d_gene: TRBD1
abundance: few
CDR3aa: CASTGGDINQPQHF
CDR3nt: TGTGCCAGTACAGGGGGCGATATCAATCAGCCCCAGCATTTT

v_gene: TRBV9
j_gene: TRBJ2-7
d_gene: -
abundance: -
CDR3aa: CASSPLGAAREQYF
CDR3nt: TGTGCCAGCAGCCCTTTAGGGGCGGCTCGCGAGCAGTACTTC

v_gene: TRBV12-3/TRBV12-4
j_gene: TRBJ1-2
d_gene: -
abundance: -
CDR3aa: CASSLPGLYGYTF
CDR3nt: TGTGCCAGCAGCCTCCCGGGGTTGTATGGCTACACCTTC

v_gene: TRBV5-1
j_gene: TRBJ1-2
d_gene: -
abundance: -
CDR3aa: CASSLDRDYGYTF
CDR3nt: TGCGCCAGCAGCTTGGACCGAGACTATGGCTACACCTTC

v_gene: TRBV19
j_gene: TRBJ2-2
d_gene: TRBD1
abundance: few
CDR3aa: CASSIMTGYTGELFF
CDR3nt: TGTGCCAGTAGTATCATGACAGGGTACACCGGGGAGCTGTTTTTT

v_gene: TRBV29-1
j_gene: TRBJ1-2
d_gene: -
abundance: once
CDR3aa: CSVETAEHGYTF
CDR3nt: TGCAGCGTTGAGACAGCTGAGCATGGCTACACCTTC

v_gene: TRBV7-9
j_gene: TRBJ2-7
d_gene: -
abundance: -
CDR3aa: CASSPGVFSSYEQYF
CDR3nt: TGTGCCAGCAGCCCGGGGGTGTTCAGCTCCTACGAGCAGTACTTC

v_gene: TRBV20-1
j_gene: TRBJ2-1
d_gene: -
abundance: -
CDR3aa: CSASGTYNEQFF
CDR3nt: TGCAGTGCTAGTGGAACTTACAATGAGCAGTTCTTC

v_gene: TRBV29-1
j_gene: TRBJ2-7
d_gene: TRBD1
abundance: -
CDR3aa: CSVATGTGVGEQYF
CDR3nt: TGCAGCGTCGCCACCGGGACAGGGGTAGGGGAGCAGTACTTC